The 10 T cell receptor beta chains reported below all come from one sample, sequenced in a study of post-analysis software for immune sequencing data. Regarding the study as a whole: A handful of TRBV segments appeared more often in patients than in controls, and TRBV5-6, TRBV5-1 and TRBV20-1 were among these.

No antigens are known for them. Unique-molecular-identifier-tagged TCR beta cDNA libraries were used. In TCRdb, the PCR reads were re-called with MiXCR into one record per CDR3 protein. Altogether around 770,000 distinct CDR3 sequences are present, just over 45% being singletons, with the ten largest covering approximately 5%. The sample comprised blood. All receptors come from a girl aged 5 to 17 with multiple sclerosis.

This sequence joins TRBV7-3 and TRBJ2-2; no clear D gene. Trimming took 5 bases from V and 1 from J, leaving 11 bases between them. The CDR3 spans 15 residues. Per germline, CDR1 SGHTA and CDR2 FQGTGA. The CDR3 DNA sequence: TGTGCCAGCAGCCCCGAGCCCTGGAACACCGGGGAGCTGTTTTTT. Its protein product is CASSPEPWNTGELFF.

This clonotype came up a few times. The V call is TRBV20-1, the J call TRBJ2-3; TRBD2 matches at 10 bases. This CDR3 comprises 18 residues. Germline V gene lookup returns CDR1 DFQATT and CDR2 SNEGSKA (reference sequence). V was pared by 0 bases and J by 3 bases, with 12 bases of the junction left unmatched. The CDR3 DNA follows: TGCAGTGCTAGAGATCGGCTAGCGGGAGAAATAGGAACAGATACGCAGTATTTT. Protein product: CSARDRLAGEIGTDTQYF.

This chain joins TRBV3-1 and TRBJ2-1, with 11 bases matching TRBD2. Germline V CDR1 and CDR2: LGHDT, YNNKEL (reference sequence). Trimming removed 4 bases from V and 5 bases from J; junction bases left unmatched: 4. This CDR3 has 15 amino acids. CDR3 amino acids: CASSPRLAGNNEQFF. In nucleotides, the CDR3 is TGTGCCAGCAGCCCTCGACTAGCGGGGAACAATGAGCAGTTCTTC.

The chain employs TRBV6-5 and TRBJ2-1; no firm D call. This CDR3 region has 15 residues. Trimming cost V 6 bases and J 7 bases, with 19 bases left between them. Germline-derived CDR1 and CDR2 are MNHEY and SVGAGI. The CDR3 protein is CASSRRSPEWNEQFF. Here the CDR3 DNA reads TGTGCCAGCAGCCGGCGGTCCCCGGAGTGGAATGAGCAGTTCTTC.

This clonotype was detected a few times. The V call is TRBV29-1, the J call TRBJ1-2; D possibly corresponds to TRBD1 (6 bases). The germline V gene encodes CDR1 SQVTM and CDR2 ANQGSEA. The V end lost 3 bases, the J end lost 3 bases, and 14 bases lay between the germline ends. The CDR3 has 14 residues. CDR3 sequence reads: CSVEKGVVHYGYTF. The CDR3 DNA reads TGCAGCGTTGAGAAGGGGGTGGTACACTATGGCTACACCTTC.

This chain connects TRBV4-3 to TRBJ1-2, with 8 bases identical to TRBD1. J was trimmed by 3 bases and V by 6 bases; bases with no gene match: 9. Germline CDR1 LGHNA, CDR2 YSLEER. There are 15 residues in the CDR3. The CDR3, as DNA: TGCGCCAGCAGTCCACAGGGGGGAAAGGACTATGGCTACACCTTC. Translated: CASSPQGGKDYGYTF.

The J gene is TRBJ1-2, the V gene TRBV12-3 or TRBV12-4; D possibly corresponds to TRBD1 (5 bases). The V end was cut by 2 bases, the J end by 8 bases, with 15 bases between. The CDR3 covers 14 residues. This CDR3 is CASSLMGPIGGYTF. The CDR3 DNA reads as TGTGCCAGCAGTTTAATGGGACCTATCGGGGGCTACACCTTC.

A few counts support this clonotype. The chain links TRBV5-1 to TRBJ2-3, with TRBD1 matching over 7 bases. The length of the CDR3 is 14 residues. Trimming removed 0 bases from V and 6 bases from J; junction bases left unmatched: 4. CDR1 is SGHRS, CDR2 YFSETQ, per germline. DNA for the CDR3: TGCGCCAGCAGCTTGGGACAGGGTCGGGATACGCAGTATTTT. Translating gives CASSLGQGRDTQYF.

The rearrangement uses TRBV28 and TRBJ1-6; D call uncertain. The germline V and J ends were trimmed by 4 bases and 10 bases, with 11 bases remaining between them. CDR3 length: 13 amino acids. Germline V gives CDR1 MDHEN, CDR2 SYDVKM. CDR3 nucleotides: TGTGCCAGCAGTTCGCCCGGGGAGTCACCCCTCCACTTT. Protein product: CASSSPGESPLHF.

V is TRBV11-2 and J is TRBJ2-3; TRBD2 might be the D (6 bases). V shed 7 bases and J shed 0 bases, with 23 bases lying between them. The length of the CDR3 is 18 residues. Looked up from germline, CDR1 is SGHAT and CDR2 is FQNNGV. CDR3 region: CASNPAPTGAISTDTQYF. CDR3 DNA sequence: TGTGCCAGCAACCCCGCGCCGACGGGAGCGATTAGCACAGATACGCAGTATTTT.